This entry lists 23 T cell receptor beta chains sequenced from one sample in a study of monozygotic twins with inflammatory bowel disease. With the 5' RACE reads reprocessed, TCRdb shows one record per CDR3 protein and no DNA. The table lists 300,000 to 400,000 distinct CDR3 sequences. The sample consisted of blood. These receptors all stem from a human donor with ulcerative colitis or Crohn's disease, or a healthy co-twin of an affected twin (not recorded which).

The rearrangement links TRBV5-1 to TRBJ2-1; TCRdb picks TRBD2, but there is no DNA to check that call. Germline V gives CDR1 SGHRS, CDR2 YFSETQ. This CDR3 spans 13 amino acids. This CDR3 is CASNLAGVNEQFF.

The rearrangement joins TRBV3-1 to TRBJ2-5; TCRdb's D gene call, TRBD2, goes unchecked for lack of DNA. The V gene's germline CDR1 is LGHDT and CDR2 YNNKEL (reference sequence). The CDR3 extends over 15 amino acids. This CDR3 reads CASSQGRSGSETQYF.

V usage is TRBV20-1 and J usage is TRBJ2-1; TCRdb calls TRBD2, which cannot be checked without DNA. The CDR3 spans 14 residues. Germline V gene data show CDR1 as DFQATT and CDR2 as SNEGSKA (reference sequence). CDR3 in amino acids: CSAIKGAGGDEQFF.

The V call is TRBV7-6, the J call TRBJ2-1. Germline CDR1 reads SGHVS; CDR2 reads FNYEAQ. The CDR3 is made up of 15 amino acids. The CDR3 region is CASSFRRSSYNEQFF.

The genes are TRBV7-9 and TRBJ2-3; TCRdb proposes TRBD2, but this gene call is untestable without DNA. This CDR3 is 15 amino acids long. CDR1 and CDR2 (germline): SEHNR, FQNEAQ (reference sequence). CDR3 sequence reads: CASSWWAGPTDTQYF.

This sequence joins TRBV23-1 and TRBJ2-1. TRBV23-1 is filed as an ORF, its function uncertain. The CDR3 loop spans 16 amino acids. The CDR3 region is CASTLKEHFSYNEQFF.

The CDR3 spells CASTQTPRRCLFF. The chain joins TRBV23-1 to TRBJ2-1; TCRdb designates TRBD1, a call that cannot be tested without DNA. TRBV23-1 is an ORF, with its function uncertain. This CDR3 comprises 13 residues.

J is TRBJ2-1 and V is TRBV7-9; TCRdb gives TRBD2 as the D gene, but with no DNA this cannot be confirmed. Germline V gene lookup returns CDR1 SEHNR and CDR2 FQNEAQ (reference sequence). The CDR3 covers 16 residues. CDR3 in amino acids: CASSWDLAGVHNEQFF.

J is TRBJ2-3 and V is TRBV3-1; TCRdb picks TRBD2, but there is no DNA to check that call. The CDR3 totals 14 residues. The germline gives CDR1 LGHDT, CDR2 YNNKEL (reference sequence). CDR3 in amino acids: CASSNIAGEDTQYF.

The CDR3 reads CAWSRPLNEQFF. This chain connects TRBV30 to TRBJ2-1. The length of the CDR3 is 12 residues. Germline loops: CDR1 GTSNPN, CDR2 SVGIG (reference sequence).

The chain employs TRBV15 and TRBJ2-1; TCRdb selects TRBD1, and the lack of DNA leaves this call unchecked. The CDR3 runs 16 residues. Looked up from germline, CDR1 is LNHNV and CDR2 is YYDKDF (reference sequence). CDR3 region: CATSSLGGSSYNEQFF.

This rearrangement joins TRBV5-4 to TRBJ2-7. Germline-derived CDR1 and CDR2 are SGHNT and YYREEE (reference sequence). The CDR3 consists of 12 residues. CDR3 residues: CASSLQNYEQYF.

The chain links TRBV19 to TRBJ1-5; TCRdb proposes TRBD1, but this gene call is untestable without DNA. Germline V gene lookup returns CDR1 LNHDA and CDR2 SQIVND (reference sequence). This CDR3 has 16 residues. CDR3 protein: CASSIRDRGSNQPQHF.

The chain has TRBV5-4 and TRBJ1-2; without DNA, the TCRdb call of TRBD1 cannot be checked. The CDR3 is 13 residues long. CDR1 SGHNT and CDR2 YYREEE come from the germline V gene (reference sequence). The CDR3 reads CASSIDRFYGYTF.

V gene TRBV5-1 combines with J gene TRBJ1-1. This CDR3 has 13 residues. Germline V lookup: CDR1 SGHRS, CDR2 YFSETQ. The CDR3 sequence is CASSSTTNTEAFF.

This chain joins TRBV6-5 and TRBJ2-4; with no DNA, the TCRdb D assignment of TRBD2 cannot be verified. Germline V lookup: CDR1 MNHEY, CDR2 SVGAGI. The CDR3 length is 19 residues. The CDR3 spells CASSYSMPSGDEAKNIQYF.

This chain uses TRBV20-1 with TRBJ2-7; TCRdb outputs TRBD1, but without DNA this stays unchecked. Germline V CDR1 and CDR2: DFQATT, SNEGSKA (reference sequence). This CDR3 comprises 13 residues. CDR3 loop: CSARDPGVYEQYF.

The chain uses TRBV20-1 and TRBJ2-3. The CDR3 is 15 residues long. Germline V gives CDR1 DFQATT, CDR2 SNEGSKA (reference sequence). CDR3 region: CSAINTVRTSDTQYF.

The J gene is TRBJ2-7, the V gene TRBV20-1; the D gene TCRdb calls, TRBD1, cannot be checked with no DNA. There are 12 residues in the CDR3. Germline CDR1 reads DFQATT; CDR2 reads SNEGSKA (reference sequence). CDR3 loop: CSATRTAYEQYF.

This chain connects TRBV5-1 to TRBJ2-5; the TCRdb call, TRBD2, lacks DNA for checking. This CDR3 is 15 amino acids long. The V gene's germline CDR1 is SGHRS and CDR2 YFSETQ. CDR3 sequence reads: CASSRGGTDQETQYF.

The chain combines TRBV30 with TRBJ2-2. In germline, CDR1 is GTSNPN, CDR2 SVGIG (reference sequence). This CDR3 is built from 14 residues. The CDR3 is CAWSVLYETGELFF.

The chain employs TRBV2 and TRBJ1-6. The CDR3 extends over 13 amino acids. Per the germline V gene, CDR1 is SNHLY and CDR2 is FYNNEI. The chain's CDR3 is CASIRTWNSPLHF.

The J gene is TRBJ2-1, the V gene TRBV3-1; checking the TCRdb D call of TRBD2 is not possible without DNA. There are 17 residues in the CDR3. Germline lookup yields CDR1 LGHDT and CDR2 YNNKEL (reference sequence). The CDR3 region is CASSQDDSGVFYNEQFF.